These T cell receptor beta chains were read from a single sample in a study of T cell responses to AZD1222 COVID-19 vaccine. Profiling relied on immunoSEQ multiplex PCR, and the TCRdb table lists in-frame clones only, not all of them. The sample yields 95,000 to 100,000 clones, about 90% seen once. The material sequenced was peripheral blood, taken 28 days after the second AZD1222 dose. Receptor source: an adult who received the AZD1222 COVID-19 vaccine. The CDR3 runs from the conserved cysteine through the conserved F or W. Each record gives: V gene, clone size, J gene, D gene, CDR3 DNA, CDR3 protein. The D gene is left open where the match is weak. Clone size is not always given. Where it is, it says once, few, many or a class for expanded clones.

TRBV5-4,-,TRBJ1-4,-,TGTGCCAGCAGCTTGGCAATAACAGGGACAACTAATGAAAAACTGTTTTTT,CASSLAITGTTNEKLFF
TRBV24-1,-,TRBJ2-2,TRBD1,TGTGCCACCAGTGACTCGGACAGGCAGAACACCGGGGAGCTGTTTTTT,CATSDSDRQNTGELFF
TRBV11-2,-,TRBJ2-7,-,TGTGCCAGCAGCTCGGGGGTGTCGACCTACGAGCAGTACTTC,CASSSGVSTYEQYF
TRBV10-3,-,TRBJ1-1,-,TGTGCCATCAGTGAGTCAGGCGGGATTTGGGAACTCACTGAAGCTTTCTTT,CAISESGGIWELTEAFF
TRBV28,once,TRBJ1-2,-,TGTGCCAGCAGTTCGCGAACCGGGACATCTCGTGGCTACACCTTC,CASSSRTGTSRGYTF
TRBV7-9,-,TRBJ2-7,TRBD1,TGTGCCAGCAGACGACCCGGGACAGTTAACTACGAGCAGTACTTC,CASRRPGTVNYEQYF
TRBV6-5,-,TRBJ1-5,-,TGTGCCAGCAGTTACACTAAAGGCAATCAGCCCCAGCATTTT,CASSYTKGNQPQHF
TRBV19,once,TRBJ2-7,-,TGTGCCAGTAGGGTCGGGGGTGCCTACGAGCAGTACTTC,CASRVGGAYEQYF
TRBV6-5,-,TRBJ2-7,-,TGTGCCAGCAGTTGGACGGGATTCTACGAGCAGTACTTC,CASSWTGFYEQYF
TRBV5-1,-,TRBJ1-1,-,TGCGCCAGCAGCTTGGCCTCAGGGAGAAGTGTGAACACTGAAGCTTTCTTT,CASSLASGRSVNTEAFF